The 7 T cell receptor beta chains below all came from one sample that was sequenced in a study of cytomegalovirus exposure and HLA in healthy donors. PCR amplification relied on 60 Vbeta primers (plus 13 Jbeta primers). TCRdb keeps only in-frame clones here, not all; method: immunoSEQ multiplex PCR. The sample lists about 160,000 clones, around 72% occurring once. The sequenced material came from PBMCs. The receptors originated from a woman aged 40 to 50 in good health and CMV-seropositive.

This clone occurred once. The J gene is TRBJ2-3, the V gene TRBV10-3; 8 nucleotides match TRBD2. Germline V CDR1 and CDR2: ENHRY, SYGVKD. V lost 3 bases, J lost 1 base, and 3 bases stayed unmatched. The CDR3 sequence is 15 residues long. The CDR3 sequence is CAISEGAGGTDTQYF. As DNA, the CDR3 is TGTGCCATCAGTGAAGGAGCGGGGGGCACAGATACGCAGTATTTT.

J is TRBJ2-7 and V is TRBV5-1; 8 positions agree with TRBD1. Germline trimming cut 5 bases from V and 3 bases from J; bases unmatched to any gene: 4. The CDR3 totals 13 residues. In germline, CDR1 is SGHRS, CDR2 YFSETQ. The CDR3 is CASRRTGFYEQYF. The CDR3 nucleotides are TGCGCCAGCAGAAGGACAGGGTTCTACGAGCAGTACTTC.

The rearrangement joins TRBV2 to TRBJ1-5, with D perhaps matching TRBD1 (5 bases). V dropped 6 bases and J dropped 6 bases, with 15 bases sitting between them. Germline V CDR1 and CDR2: SNHLY, FYNNEI. The CDR3 loop spans 14 amino acids. The CDR3 DNA sequence: TGTGCCAGCAGGGGTTTAGGGGATCGTCAGCCCCAGCATTTT. It yields the protein CASRGLGDRQPQHF.

This clone was counted a single time. The rearrangement uses TRBV6-5 and TRBJ1-4, with D perhaps TRBD1 (5 bases). CDR3 length: 13 amino acids. Trimming cost V 8 bases and J 8 bases, with 15 bases left between them. Per germline, CDR1 MNHEY and CDR2 SVGAGI. The CDR3 protein is CASGTGVEEKLFF. The CDR3 nucleotides are TGTGCCAGCGGGACGGGGGTAGAGGAAAAACTGTTTTTT.

This chain's CDR3 is CASSPTGTGSYEQYF. CDR3 DNA: TGCGCCAGCAGCCCTACCGGGACAGGATCCTACGAGCAGTACTTC. The genes are TRBV5-1 and TRBJ2-7; the match to TRBD1 covers 8 bases. Germline V gene sequence: CDR1 SGHRS, CDR2 YFSETQ. This CDR3 is 15 amino acids long. V was clipped by 4 bases and J by 1 base; unmatched bases: 7. The full variable domain, with the rest looked up from reference TRBV5-1 and TRBJ2-7, is KAGVTQTPRYLIKTRGQQVTLSCSPISGHRSVSWYQQTPGQGLQFLFEYFSETQRNKGNFPGRFSGRQFSNSRSEMNVSTLELGDSALYLCASSPTGTGSYEQYFGPGTRLTVT.

The V gene is TRBV6-6, the J gene TRBJ1-1; 7 nucleotides match TRBD1. The CDR3 covers 16 residues. V dropped 0 bases and J dropped 4; count of bases not matched to a gene: 8. Germline V gene lookup returns CDR1 MNHNY and CDR2 SVGAGI (reference sequence). The CDR3 DNA sequence: TGTGCCAGCAGTTACTCCCCGACAGGGTTCGGCACTGAAGCTTTCTTT. It is translated as CASSYSPTGFGTEAFF.

V is TRBV6-1 and J is TRBJ1-1; possible D gene TRBD1, 5 bases. Between the trimmed V and J ends, which lost 5 bases and 3 bases, there was a span of 7 bases. The CDR3 has 12 residues. Germline CDR1 is MNHNS and CDR2 is SASEGT. The CDR3 DNA reads as TGTGCCAGCAGTTCAGGGTACACTGAAGCTTTCTTT. Protein sequence: CASSSGYTEAFF.